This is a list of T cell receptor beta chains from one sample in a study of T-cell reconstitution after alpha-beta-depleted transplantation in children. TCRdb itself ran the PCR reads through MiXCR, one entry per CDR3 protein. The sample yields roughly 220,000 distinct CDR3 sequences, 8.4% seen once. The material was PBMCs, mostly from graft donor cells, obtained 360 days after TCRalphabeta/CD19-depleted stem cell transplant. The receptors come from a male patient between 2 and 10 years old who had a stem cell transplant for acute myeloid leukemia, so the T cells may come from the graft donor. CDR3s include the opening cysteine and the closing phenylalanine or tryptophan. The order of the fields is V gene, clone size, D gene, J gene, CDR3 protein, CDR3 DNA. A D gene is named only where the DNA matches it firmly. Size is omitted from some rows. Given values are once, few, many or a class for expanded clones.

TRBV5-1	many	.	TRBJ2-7	CASRDTGSEQYF	TGCGCCAGCAGGGATACAGGGAGCGAGCAGTACTTC
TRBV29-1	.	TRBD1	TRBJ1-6	CSAKQGADSPLHF	TGCAGCGCCAAACAGGGGGCAGATTCACCCCTCCACTTT
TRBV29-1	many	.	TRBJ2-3	CSVVGEGHDTQYF	TGCAGCGTTGTCGGGGAGGGACACGATACGCAGTATTTT
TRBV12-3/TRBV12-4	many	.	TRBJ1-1	CASSKDRNTEAFF	TGTGCCAGCAGTAAGGACAGGAACACTGAAGCTTTCTTT
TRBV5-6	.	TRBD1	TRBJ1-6	CASSLWAGGLNSPLHF	TGTGCCAGCAGCTTGTGGGCAGGGGGACTTAATTCACCCCTCCACTTT
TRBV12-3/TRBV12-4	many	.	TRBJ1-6	CASSSSGGLGNSPLHF	TGTGCCAGCAGTTCCTCGGGAGGTTTAGGAAATTCACCCCTCCACTTT
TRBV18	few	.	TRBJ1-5	CASSPPSRGKDQPQHF	TGTGCCAGCTCACCACCATCCAGGGGAAAGGATCAGCCCCAGCATTTT
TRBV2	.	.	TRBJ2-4	CAGKTEGRLAKNIQYF	TGTGCCGGCAAAACAGAAGGACGTTTAGCCAAAAACATTCAGTACTTC
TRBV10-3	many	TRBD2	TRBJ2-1	CAVSGGAYNEQFF	TGTGCCGTTAGCGGGGGGGCCTACAATGAGCAGTTCTTC
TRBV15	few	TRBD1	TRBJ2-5	CATSAPGTGVWETQYF	TGTGCCACCAGCGCGCCCGGGACAGGGGTTTGGGAGACCCAGTACTTC
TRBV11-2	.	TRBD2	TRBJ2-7	CASSFGTTPGQYF	TGTGCCAGCAGCTTCGGGACTACCCCCGGGCAGTACTTC